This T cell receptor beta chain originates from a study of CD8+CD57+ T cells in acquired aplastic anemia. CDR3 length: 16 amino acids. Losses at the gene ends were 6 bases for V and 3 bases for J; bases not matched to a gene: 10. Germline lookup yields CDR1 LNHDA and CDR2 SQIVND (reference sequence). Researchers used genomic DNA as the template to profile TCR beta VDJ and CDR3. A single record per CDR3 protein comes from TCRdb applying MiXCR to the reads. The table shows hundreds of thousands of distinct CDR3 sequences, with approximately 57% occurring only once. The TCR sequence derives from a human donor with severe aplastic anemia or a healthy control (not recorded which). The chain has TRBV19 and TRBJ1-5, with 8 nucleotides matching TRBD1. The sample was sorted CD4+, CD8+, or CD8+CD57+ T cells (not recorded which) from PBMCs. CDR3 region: CASSRQGQGLNQPQHF. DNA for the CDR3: TGTGCCAGTAGCCGCCAAGGACAGGGACTCAATCAGCCCCAGCATTTT.